Listed below are T cell receptor beta chains from one sample, sequenced in a study of T-cell memory formation after mild COVID-19. TCRdb re-called the 5' RACE reads through MiXCR, storing one row per CDR3 protein. The sample shows 250,000 to 350,000 distinct CDR3 sequences, roughly 15% of them seen only once. Sequencing used PBMCs or a T cell subset sorted from them (not recorded which). The receptors stem from a man aged 18 to 29 who had mild COVID-19 (a few samples of this study predate the infection). Cell type and time point are not known. CDR3s leave out the opening cysteine and the closing phenylalanine or tryptophan. Clone size appears in some rows only: once, few, many, or a class for an expanded clone.

abundance | v_gene | CDR3aa
many | TRBV27 | ASSFSGGSYEQY
few | TRBV6-1 | ASEGTAQPQH
- | TRBV4-1 | ASSQGTMNTEAF
- | TRBV7-8 | ASSLVVGLYGYT
- | TRBV20-1 | SAREAYGYT
many | TRBV6-6 | ASSLVYEQY
- | TRBV9 | ASTAASENTIY
many | TRBV3-1 | ASSAALAGGKETQY
- | TRBV18 | ASSTGTSGKTQY
- | TRBV19 | ASSINPWIGYEQY
few | TRBV6-5 | ASSSGTEYNEQF
few | TRBV12-3/TRBV12-4 | ASSPPRYEQY